This T cell receptor beta chain came from a study of vaccination effects on CD4 cells after COVID-19. To note about this clone: Its antigen remains unknown.

Assay used: immunoSEQ multiplex PCR; TCRdb lists only in-frame clones, some missing. The data show roughly 17,000 clones, under 85% seen once. CDR1 and CDR2 (germline): SEHNR, FQNEAQ (reference sequence). Trimming shortened V by 5 bases and J by 6 bases, and 12 bases separated the two germline ends. The CDR3 extends over 13 amino acids. Sequencing in the ViraFEST assay came after antigen-specific CD4+ T cells had been expanded with viral peptide pools, which were used to stimulate PBMC. Once cultured for approximately 10 days, the cells underwent separation to obtain CD4+ T cells. This person caught SARS-CoV-2 sometime from March to December 2020, and PCR testing confirmed the infection. BNT162b2 vaccine or mRNA-1273 vaccine was given to participants in two doses.

Sequences were derived from CD4+ T cells from PBMCs cultured with SARS-CoV-2 spike peptides, sampled after COVID-19 vaccination. This TCR came from a human donor who had a prior SARS-CoV-2 infection. The V and J genes are TRBV7-9 and TRBJ2-3, with D hard to call. The CDR3 here is CASSARISDTQYF. In DNA form, the CDR3 reads TGTGCCAGCAGCGCCAGGATCTCCGATACGCAGTATTTT.